The T cell receptor (beta chain) described here comes from a study of T cell responses to AZD1222 COVID-19 vaccine. Using immunoSEQ multiplex PCR, the repertoire was profiled, and TCRdb retains in-frame clones only, with some absent. The profile covers about 130,000 clones, with about 85% appearing a single time and 3.5% to 5.5% taken by the ten largest. The CDR3 runs to 14 residues. V gave up 3 bases and J gave up 8 bases, with 13 bases separating them. The germline gives CDR1 MNHNS, CDR2 SASEGT. Second doses were pooled across both intervals (about 4 or about 12 weeks). Study-wide findings and caveats: Unmutated regions of variants are reportedly targeted by nearly half of spike-specific TCRs.

Turning to this clone: Its antigen is currently unknown.

The sequencing used peripheral blood, collected 28 days after the second AZD1222 dose. The chain is built from TRBV6-1 and TRBJ1-4; the D is unclear. The origin of this receptor is an adult who received the AZD1222 COVID-19 vaccine. The CDR3 region has the DNA TGTGCCAGCAGTGACCGCAGTGCTCTGGAAAAACTGTTTTTT. It encodes CASSDRSALEKLFF.